This TCR beta chain appears in the sequencing data of a study of shared T cell receptors in the human thymus (dated by TCRdb to the early 2020s). Turning to the overall study: The study examined how self-reactive, shared T-cell receptor alpha chains are generated in the human thymus.

Germline trimming: 1 base from V, 5 bases from J; junction bases outside gene matches: 4. The germline V gene encodes CDR1 LNHNV and CDR2 YYDKDF (reference sequence). The CDR3 goes from the cysteine to the phenylalanine over 15 residues. Only the CDR3 region is kept as DNA, spanning 45 bases read in frame from base 1. Notes on this clone: Its antigen target is currently unknown. No per-base quality is available; no much larger clone lies one base away.

The library was obtained by the immunoSEQ multiplex PCR assay. TCRdb stores this immuneACCESS table with in-frame sequences only. Part of the clones is absent; in the studies checked, under half of the shortfall reflects unresolved V genes, and no reason is known for the rest. Across this sample there are over 650,000 clones, with around 87% seen only once. About 0.0094% of the sample is taken by the ten largest. These data also featured in a second study, about human thymus T cells. Per the second study: Immunologically healthy infants undergoing open corrective cardiac surgery for congenital heart defects in Finland were used as donors. Thymus tissue was collected as surgical resects that were removed during corrective cardiac surgery. Usage of V and J gene segments appeared to be biased in both the thymic and the peripheral blood repertoires. Highly overlapping thymic TCR repertoires among unrelated individuals were reported in the related research. The study described the TCR alpha and beta repertoires in about eight infant thymus samples and four matching peripheral blood samples. The cohort included about 6 male and a couple of female infants, with donor ages spanning 7 to 244 days. Thymocytes were freed from the tissue by mechanical means and kept at -70 degrees C as pellets of roughly 9-33 million cells. A QIAsymphony instrument was used to extract genomic DNA from frozen cell pellets. TCRB and TCRAD loci were amplified from a standardized quantity of quality-controlled genomic DNA using the immunoSEQ multiplex PCR assay. The amplicons covered the V(D)J region and were long enough to include the CDR3 and to identify the V and J genes. Amplicon sequencing was performed on an Illumina platform through the commercial immunoSEQ service. Corrections for primer bias and sequencing errors followed previously described methods, while TCRAD and TCRB definitions were based on the IMGT database. immunoSEQ Analyzer 3.0 and VDJTools were used for repertoire analysis, which covered basic statistics, V/J segment usage, diversity estimates, rarefaction and pairwise overlap. Diversity was estimated with Chao1, ChaoE, Efron-Thisted, Shannon and inverse Simpson indices, and also on datasets down-sampled to the smallest sample. Repertoire overlap was determined by strict matching of CDR3 nucleotide sequence, V gene and J gene, and Jaccard-based multidimensional scaling clustering was applied. Thymus samples yielded on average about 810,000 unique TCRB clonotypes, compared with around 91,000 from blood samples.

The clonotype originates from a boy in the first two years of life with a congenital heart defect. Donor details come from another sample of the same person, matched by shared clones. The chain uses TRBV15 and TRBJ2-1, and 8 bases in between align with TRBD2. Sequencing was done on a sample of thymocytes. The CDR3 protein: CATSRVGTRDNEQFF. The nucleotides are TGTGCCACCAGCAGAGTGGGGACTAGGGACAATGAGCAGTTCTTC. With all but the CDR3 taken from the reference TRBV15 and TRBJ2-1 genes, the full variable domain is: DAMVIQNPRYQVTQFGKPVTLSCSQTLNHNVMYWYQQKSSQAPKLLFHYYDKDFNNEADTPDNFQSRRPNTSFCFLDIRSPGLGDTAMYLCATSRVGTRDNEQFFGPGTRLTVL.